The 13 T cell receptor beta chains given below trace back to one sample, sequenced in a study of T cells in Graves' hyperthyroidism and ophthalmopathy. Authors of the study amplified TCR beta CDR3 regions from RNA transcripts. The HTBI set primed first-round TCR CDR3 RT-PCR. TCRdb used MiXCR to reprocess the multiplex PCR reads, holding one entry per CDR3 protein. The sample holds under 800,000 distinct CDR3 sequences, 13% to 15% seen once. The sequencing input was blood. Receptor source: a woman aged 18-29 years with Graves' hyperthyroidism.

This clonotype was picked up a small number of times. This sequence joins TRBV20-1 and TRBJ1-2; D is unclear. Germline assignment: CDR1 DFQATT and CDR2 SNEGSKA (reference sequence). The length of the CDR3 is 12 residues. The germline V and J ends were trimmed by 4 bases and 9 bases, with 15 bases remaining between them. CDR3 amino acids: CSATSGGGSYTF. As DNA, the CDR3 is TGCAGTGCTACCTCGGGAGGAGGAAGCTACACCTTC.

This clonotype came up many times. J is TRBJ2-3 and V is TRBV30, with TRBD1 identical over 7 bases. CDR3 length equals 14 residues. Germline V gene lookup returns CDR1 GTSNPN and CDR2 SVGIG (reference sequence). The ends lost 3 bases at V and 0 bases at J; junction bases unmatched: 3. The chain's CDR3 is CAWRARGSTDTQYF. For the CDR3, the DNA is TGTGCCTGGAGGGCCAGGGGGAGCACAGATACGCAGTATTTT. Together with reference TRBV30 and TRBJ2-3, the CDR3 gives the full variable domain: SQTIHQWPATLVQPVGSPLSLECTVEGTSNPNLYWYRQAAGRGLQLLFYSVGIGQISSEVPQNLSASRPQDRQFILSSKKLLLSDSGFYLCAWRARGSTDTQYFGPGTRLTVL.

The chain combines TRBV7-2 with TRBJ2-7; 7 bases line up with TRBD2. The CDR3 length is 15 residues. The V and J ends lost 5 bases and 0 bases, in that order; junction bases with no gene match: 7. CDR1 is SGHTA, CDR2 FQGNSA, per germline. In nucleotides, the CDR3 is TGTGCCAGCAGCCGGGGAGGGACGCCCTCCTACGAGCAGTACTTC. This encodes CASSRGGTPSYEQYF.

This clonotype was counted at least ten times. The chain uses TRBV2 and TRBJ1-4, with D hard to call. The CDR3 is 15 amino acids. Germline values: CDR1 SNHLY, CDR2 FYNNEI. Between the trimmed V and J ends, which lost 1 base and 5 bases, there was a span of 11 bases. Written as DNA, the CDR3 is TGTGCCAGCAGTGAAGAGAAGACCTTAAATGAAAAACTGTTTTTT. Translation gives CASSEEKTLNEKLFF.

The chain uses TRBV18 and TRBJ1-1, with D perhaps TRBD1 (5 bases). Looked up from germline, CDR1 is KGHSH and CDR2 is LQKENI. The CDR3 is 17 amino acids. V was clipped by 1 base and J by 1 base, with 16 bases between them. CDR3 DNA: TGTGCCAGCTCACCACAAAGGTCAGGGAAAGGGAACACTGAAGCTTTCTTT. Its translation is CASSPQRSGKGNTEAFF.

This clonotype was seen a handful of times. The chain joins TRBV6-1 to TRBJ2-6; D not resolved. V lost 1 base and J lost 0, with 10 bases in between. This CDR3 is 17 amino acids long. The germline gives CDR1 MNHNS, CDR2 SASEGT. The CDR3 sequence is CASSEDWRSSGANVLTF. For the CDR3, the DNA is TGTGCCAGCAGTGAAGATTGGCGTAGCTCTGGGGCCAACGTCCTGACTTTC.

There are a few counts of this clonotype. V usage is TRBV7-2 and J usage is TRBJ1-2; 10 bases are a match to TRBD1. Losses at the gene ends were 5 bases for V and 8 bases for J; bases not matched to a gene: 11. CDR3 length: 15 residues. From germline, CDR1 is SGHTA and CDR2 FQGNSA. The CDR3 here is CASSLLPGTGEGYTF. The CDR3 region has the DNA TGTGCCAGCAGCCTCTTACCCGGGACAGGGGAGGGCTACACCTTC.

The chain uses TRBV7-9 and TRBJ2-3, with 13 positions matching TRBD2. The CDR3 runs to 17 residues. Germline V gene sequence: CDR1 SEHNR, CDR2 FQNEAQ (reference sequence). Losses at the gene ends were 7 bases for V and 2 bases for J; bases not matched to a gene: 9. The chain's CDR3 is CASILAGGQINTDTQYF. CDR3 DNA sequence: TGTGCCAGCATACTAGCGGGAGGGCAGATAAACACAGATACGCAGTATTTT.

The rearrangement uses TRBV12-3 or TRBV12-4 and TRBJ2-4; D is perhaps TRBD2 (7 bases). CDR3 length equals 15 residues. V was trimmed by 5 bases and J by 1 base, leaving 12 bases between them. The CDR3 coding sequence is TGTGCCAGCAGTATAGGGGGGGCGGCCAAAAACATTCAGTACTTC. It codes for CASSIGGAAKNIQYF.

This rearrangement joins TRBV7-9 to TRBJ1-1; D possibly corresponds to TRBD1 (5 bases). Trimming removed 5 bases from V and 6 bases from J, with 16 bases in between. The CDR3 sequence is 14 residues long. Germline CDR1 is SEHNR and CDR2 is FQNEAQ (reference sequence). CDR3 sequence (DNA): TGTGCCAGCAGCCGAGACGCAGGGTTCCCTGAAGCTTTCTTT. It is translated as CASSRDAGFPEAFF.

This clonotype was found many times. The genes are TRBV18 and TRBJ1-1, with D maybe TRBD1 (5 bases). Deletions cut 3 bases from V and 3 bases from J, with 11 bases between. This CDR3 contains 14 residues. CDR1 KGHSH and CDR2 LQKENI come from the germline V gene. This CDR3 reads CASSPGGSYTEAFF. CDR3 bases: TGTGCCAGCTCACCGGGGGGTTCCTACACTGAAGCTTTCTTT.

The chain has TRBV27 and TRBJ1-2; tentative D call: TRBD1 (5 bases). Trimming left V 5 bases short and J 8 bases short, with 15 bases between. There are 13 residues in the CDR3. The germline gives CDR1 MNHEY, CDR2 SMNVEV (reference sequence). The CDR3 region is CASSAGFQRGYTF. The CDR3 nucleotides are TGTGCCAGCAGTGCAGGGTTCCAGCGGGGCTACACCTTC.

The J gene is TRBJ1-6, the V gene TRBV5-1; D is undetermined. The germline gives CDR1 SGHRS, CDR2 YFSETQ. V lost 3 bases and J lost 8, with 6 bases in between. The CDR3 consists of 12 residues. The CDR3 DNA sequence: TGCGCCAGCAGCTCGGACGATTCACCCCTCCACTTT. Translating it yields CASSSDDSPLHF.